Included here is one T cell receptor (beta chain) sequence, with context. The data stem from a study of OX40 agonist ivuxolimab in advanced cancers. Here immunoSEQ multiplex PCR was the method, and the copy in TCRdb shows in-frame clones only, minus some. The table lists some 74,000 clones, around nine tenths of them singletons. This CDR3 is built from 14 residues. The germline V gene has CDR1 SGHNT and CDR2 YYREEE (reference sequence). The V gene lost 4 bases and the J gene lost 1 base, with 9 bases spanning the gap. The starting material was CD4+ or CD8+ T cells sorted from blood, obtained in a trial of the OX40 agonist ivuxolimab. The clonotype comes from an adult with an advanced solid tumor such as melanoma, head and neck, liver or kidney cancer. The rearrangement links TRBV5-4 to TRBJ2-4, with TRBD1 as a possible D gene (5 bases). Here the CDR3 reads CASSLQVAKNIQYF. The CDR3 DNA reads TGTGCCAGCAGCCTACAGGTGGCCAAAAACATTCAGTACTTC.